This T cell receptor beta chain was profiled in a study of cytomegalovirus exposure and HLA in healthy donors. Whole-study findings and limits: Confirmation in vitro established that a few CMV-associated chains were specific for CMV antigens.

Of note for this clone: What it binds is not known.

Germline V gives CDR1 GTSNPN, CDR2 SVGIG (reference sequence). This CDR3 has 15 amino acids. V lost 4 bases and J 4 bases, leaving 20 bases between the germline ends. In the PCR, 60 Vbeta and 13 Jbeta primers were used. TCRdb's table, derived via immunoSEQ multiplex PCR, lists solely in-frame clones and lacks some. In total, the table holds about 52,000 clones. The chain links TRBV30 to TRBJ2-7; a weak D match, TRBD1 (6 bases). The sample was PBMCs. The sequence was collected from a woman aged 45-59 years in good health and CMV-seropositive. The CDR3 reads CAWTGAGRGNYEQYF. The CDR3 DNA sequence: TGTGCCTGGACAGGGGCGGGCAGGGGAAATTACGAGCAGTACTTC.